This TCR beta chain comes out of a study of cytomegalovirus exposure and HLA in healthy donors. A single count supports this clone. Primers: 60 Vbeta forward and 13 Jbeta reverse. Clones were read by immunoSEQ multiplex PCR, and TCRdb kept only the in-frame ones, dropping some. Among about 190,000 clones listed, 75% to 80% were seen once. The V gene's germline CDR1 is SGHRS and CDR2 YFSETQ. The CDR3 loop spans 14 amino acids. V lost 4 bases and J 2 bases, leaving 13 bases between the germline ends. Donors in the study were healthy people who gave bone marrow. This TCR derives from a woman in her twenties or thirties in good health and CMV-seropositive. The sequenced sample was PBMCs. The V and J genes are TRBV5-1 and TRBJ2-7; perhaps TRBD1 as D (6 bases). As DNA, the CDR3 is TGCGCCAGCAGCCGAGGGGGTATAGCCTACGAGCAGTACTTC. Its protein product is CASSRGGIAYEQYF.